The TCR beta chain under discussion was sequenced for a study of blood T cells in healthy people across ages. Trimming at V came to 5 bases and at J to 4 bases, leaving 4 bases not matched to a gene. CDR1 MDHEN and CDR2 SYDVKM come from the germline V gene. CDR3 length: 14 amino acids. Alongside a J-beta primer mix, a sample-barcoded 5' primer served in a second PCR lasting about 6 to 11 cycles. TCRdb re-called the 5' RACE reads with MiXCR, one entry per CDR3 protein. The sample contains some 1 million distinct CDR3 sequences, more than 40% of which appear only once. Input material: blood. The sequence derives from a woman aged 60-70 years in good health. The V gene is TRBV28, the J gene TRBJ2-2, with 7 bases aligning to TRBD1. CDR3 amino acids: CASSQTGSTGELFF. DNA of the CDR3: TGTGCCAGCAGTCAGACAGGGAGCACCGGGGAGCTGTTTTTT.